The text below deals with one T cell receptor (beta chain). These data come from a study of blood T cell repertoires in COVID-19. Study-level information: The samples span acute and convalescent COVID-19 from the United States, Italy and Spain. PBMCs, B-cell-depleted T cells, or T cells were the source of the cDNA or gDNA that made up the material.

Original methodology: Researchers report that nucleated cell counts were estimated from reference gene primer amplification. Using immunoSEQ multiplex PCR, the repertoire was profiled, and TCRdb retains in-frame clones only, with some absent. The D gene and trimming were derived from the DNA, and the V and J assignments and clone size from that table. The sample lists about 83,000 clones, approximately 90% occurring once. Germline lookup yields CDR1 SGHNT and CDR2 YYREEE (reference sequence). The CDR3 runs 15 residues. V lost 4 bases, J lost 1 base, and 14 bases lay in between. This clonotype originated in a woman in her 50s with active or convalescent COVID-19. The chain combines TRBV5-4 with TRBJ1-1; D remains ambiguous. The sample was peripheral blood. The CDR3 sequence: CASSEVRGSNTEAFF. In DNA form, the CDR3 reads TGTGCCAGCAGCGAGGTACGGGGATCGAACACTGAAGCTTTCTTT.